This T cell receptor (beta chain) stems from a study of blood T cells in healthy people across ages. The study, taken as a whole, reports: Diversity was higher, and naive CD4+ cells more numerous, in long-lived donors than in aged donors. Estimates of diversity drawn from one million T cells were considered underestimates.

As regards this clonotype: Its specificity is unknown.

Every sample gave at least 5 micrograms of total RNA when it was extracted. Primed by a sample-barcoded 5' primer and a J-beta primer mix, a second PCR proceeded for about 6 to 11 cycles. TCRdb processed the 5' RACE reads anew with MiXCR; each CDR3 protein has one entry. The table shows about 1.4 million distinct CDR3 sequences, with 59% occurring only once. V was cut by 6 bases and J by 7 bases, with 12 bases left in between. The CDR3 is 12 amino acids. Germline-derived CDR1 and CDR2 are MNHNS and SASEGT. This clonotype was sampled from a young man in good health. Sequencing was done on a sample of blood. The chain links TRBV6-1 to TRBJ1-1; weak D call: TRBD1 (5 bases). The CDR3 reads CASRADSREAFF. CDR3 DNA sequence: TGTGCCAGCAGGGCCGACAGCCGTGAAGCTTTCTTT.